The clone carrying this T cell receptor beta chain showed up many times. The target antigen is unknown. This CDR3 comprises 15 residues. From germline, CDR1 is SEHNR and CDR2 FQNEAQ (reference sequence). The J segment lost 5 bases and the V segment lost 6 bases, leaving 4 bases of the junction unmatched. These data are taken from a study of human T cells and chemical hapten exposure. Study-wide background: Patients, a majority of them female, were diagnosed with alopecia areata, totalis or universalis. Across samples, TCR yields varied, mostly owing to small differences in pooled library volumes.

Time point indicated: pre-sensitization, week 0. As to treatment: therapeutic diphenylcyclopropenone sensitization with weekly scalp DPC. TCRdb re-derived calls from the RACE reads in MiXCR, one entry per CDR3 protein. This table has 85,000 to 90,000 distinct CDR3 sequences, approximately 9.9% appearing once. Findings and limits, study-wide: Sensitizing with DPC caused no change in TCRs above 1 in 1000 frequency. The formation of large CDR3 similarity clusters by expanded TCRs significantly exceeded that of controls.

The TCR sequence derives from a woman aged 40 to 50 with alopecia areata. Some clones in this sample may be carry-over from other donors' samples. The V and J genes are TRBV7-9 and TRBJ2-3; 14 bases line up with TRBD2. Specimen: whole blood, collected in connection with sensitization to the hapten diphenylcyclopropenone (DPC). CDR3 region: CASRRLAGGQDTQYF. The CDR3 coding sequence is TGTGCCAGCAGACGACTAGCGGGGGGGCAAGATACGCAGTATTTT.